Below, 15 T cell receptor beta chains from the same sample are listed, as sequenced in a study of beta chain features in type 1 diabetes. Study-wide findings and caveats: Patients with Type 1 diabetes showed moderately but significantly shorter TCRB CDR3s in all four CD4+ subsets.

No cognate antigen is known for these TCRs. Expressed TCRB transcripts were sequenced because the isolated RNA had all been reverse transcribed beforehand. Profiled with immunoSEQ multiplex PCR; TCRdb holds only in-frame clones, not every one. The sample includes some 350,000 clones, roughly 13% of them seen just once. The sequencing sample was made of naive CD4+ T cells from blood. These receptors came from a woman aged 18-35 years with type 1 diabetes.

The rearrangement links TRBV5-4 to TRBJ2-7; no firm D call. The CDR3 length is 14 residues. The V gene lost 0 bases and the J gene lost 2 bases, with 9 bases spanning the gap. CDR1 is SGHNT, CDR2 YYREEE, per germline (reference sequence). The CDR3 DNA is TGTGCCAGCAGCTTGGGAGGCCGGGCCTACGAGCAGTACTTC. Translated: CASSLGGRAYEQYF.

J is TRBJ2-5 and V is TRBV10-3; the match to TRBD2 covers 12 bases. Germline CDR1 reads ENHRY; CDR2 reads SYGVKD. The CDR3 runs 14 residues. Trimming removed 10 bases from V and 1 base from J; junction bases left unmatched: 4. The DNA of the CDR3 is TGTGCCACGAGACTAGCGGGGGCCCAAGAGACCCAGTACTTC. It codes for CATRLAGAQETQYF.

This clone turned up a few times. This rearrangement joins TRBV10-3 to TRBJ2-7; D not certain. The CDR3 has 14 residues. V lost 0 bases, J lost 3 bases, and 9 bases lay in between. Germline V gene sequence: CDR1 ENHRY, CDR2 SYGVKD. CDR3 region: CAISESSGGYEQYF. For the CDR3, the DNA is TGTGCCATCAGTGAGTCCTCCGGCGGCTACGAGCAGTACTTC.

The sample holds a few counts of this clone. Here the CDR3 reads CASSSRQGGPDTQYF. In nucleotides, the CDR3 is TGTGCCAGCAGCTCCCGACAGGGTGGTCCAGATACGCAGTATTTT. The chain links TRBV7-3 to TRBJ2-3, with 7 nucleotides matching TRBD1. With 4 bases clipped from V and 4 bases from J, the junction kept 8 bases outside the gene matches. This CDR3 comprises 15 residues. The germline V gene has CDR1 SGHTA and CDR2 FQGTGA.

This clone showed up just once. The chain recombines TRBV9 with TRBJ2-5; 13 bases align to TRBD2. The length of the CDR3 is 18 residues. V trimming: 2 bases; J trimming: 9 bases; junction bases outside the gene matches: 16. From germline, CDR1 is SGDLS and CDR2 YYNGEE. The CDR3 region has the DNA TGTGCCAGCAGCGTCGGGACTAGCGGGACCCCCATCACCAGGGCCCAGTACTTC. Translating gives CASSVGTSGTPITRAQYF.

The chain recombines TRBV19 with TRBJ2-7; 7 bases agree with TRBD1. Germline V CDR1 and CDR2: LNHDA, SQIVND (reference sequence). Trimming took 9 bases from V and 0 from J; bases not matched to a gene: 8. The CDR3 spans 14 residues. The CDR3: CASGRQGSSYEQYF. The CDR3 nucleotides read TGTGCCAGCGGAAGACAGGGTAGCTCCTACGAGCAGTACTTC.

The V gene is TRBV14, the J gene TRBJ1-1, with D perhaps TRBD1 (5 bases). The CDR3 length is 14 residues. Trimming took off 1 base at V and 3 bases at J, with 9 bases between the two ends. CDR1 is SGHDN, CDR2 FVKESK, per germline. CDR3 sequence: CASSQAKGDTEAFF. CDR3 bases: TGTGCCAGCAGCCAAGCAAAAGGGGACACTGAAGCTTTCTTT.

This clone was picked up a small number of times. The chain links TRBV7-8 to TRBJ2-3; TRBD2 matches 10 bases. Germline CDR1 is SGHVS and CDR2 is FQNEAQ. Trimming at V came to 1 base and at J to 1 base, leaving 2 bases not matched to a gene. This CDR3 has 16 amino acids. The CDR3 here is CASSLVAGGRTDTQYF. CDR3 sequence (DNA): TGTGCCAGCAGCTTAGTAGCGGGAGGCCGCACAGATACGCAGTATTTT. The whole variable domain, filled in from reference TRBV7-8 and TRBJ2-3, reads GAGVSQSPRYKVAKRGQDVALRCDPISGHVSLFWYQQALGQGPEFLTYFQNEAQLDKSGLPSDRFFAERPEGSVSTLKIQRTQQEDSAVYLCASSLVAGGRTDTQYFGPGTRLTVL.

This clone has just a few counts. This chain connects TRBV7-9 to TRBJ2-5; a weak D match, TRBD1 (5 bases). The CDR3 is made up of 16 amino acids. Trimming cost V 2 bases and J 4 bases, with 17 bases left between them. Germline V gives CDR1 SEHNR, CDR2 FQNEAQ (reference sequence). The CDR3 loop is CASSLLLGQGRETQYF. CDR3 sequence (DNA): TGTGCCAGCAGCTTATTACTCGGGCAGGGCCGAGAGACCCAGTACTTC. The variable domain in full, completed from reference TRBV7-9 and TRBJ2-5, reads DTGVSQNPRHKITKRGQNVTFRCDPISEHNRLYWYRQTLGQGPEFLTYFQNEAQLEKSRLLSDRFSAERPKGSFSTLEIQRTEQGDSAMYLCASSLLLGQGRETQYFGPGTRLLVL.

V and J are TRBV2 and TRBJ2-7, with D hard to call. Germline loops: CDR1 SNHLY, CDR2 FYNNEI. V lost 7 bases and J lost 7, with 17 bases in between. The CDR3 sequence is 13 residues long. In DNA form, the CDR3 reads TGTGCCAGCAAACCGGAACGCGCCGGGGAGCAGTACTTC. Protein sequence: CASKPERAGEQYF.

This clone was detected a few times. The rearrangement uses TRBV18 and TRBJ2-2; 7 nucleotides agree with TRBD1. Germline CDR1 is KGHSH and CDR2 is LQKENI. V gave up 3 bases and J gave up 6 bases; unmatched junction bases: 10. The CDR3 is 16 residues long. CDR3 DNA sequence: TGTGCCAGCTCACCTCGACAGGGAGATGTCGCCGGGGAGCTGTTTTTT. This codes for CASSPRQGDVAGELFF.

This clone occurred a few times. The rearrangement joins TRBV5-1 to TRBJ2-1; 10 nucleotides line up with TRBD2. After removal of 8 bases from V and 5 bases from J, the junction contained 13 bases not matched to a gene. CDR1 and CDR2 from the germline V gene are SGHRS and YFSETQ. This CDR3 comprises 16 residues. The CDR3 protein is CASTWTSGGIHNEQFF. In DNA, the CDR3 is TGCGCCAGTACCTGGACTAGCGGAGGAATTCACAATGAGCAGTTCTTC.

The rearrangement links TRBV5-1 to TRBJ2-2, with 9 bases identical to TRBD2. In germline, CDR1 is SGHRS, CDR2 YFSETQ. The trim removed 6 bases at V and 7 bases at J, leaving 13 bases unmatched. CDR3 length equals 16 residues. The CDR3 region is CASNIGLASGDGELFF. In DNA form, the CDR3 reads TGCGCCAGCAACATCGGACTAGCGAGTGGAGACGGGGAGCTGTTTTTT.

The chain carries TRBV7-8 and TRBJ1-1; the D gene is possibly TRBD1 (5 bases). This CDR3 region has 15 residues. CDR1 and CDR2 (germline): SGHVS, FQNEAQ. Trimming removed 1 base from V and 9 bases from J, with 18 bases in between. For the CDR3, the DNA is TGTGCCAGCAGCTTAGTTAAAGGGGCAAGCCGAAAAGCTTTCTTT. It is translated as CASSLVKGASRKAFF. Filled out from reference TRBV7-8 and TRBJ1-1, the complete variable domain reads GAGVSQSPRYKVAKRGQDVALRCDPISGHVSLFWYQQALGQGPEFLTYFQNEAQLDKSGLPSDRFFAERPEGSVSTLKIQRTQQEDSAVYLCASSLVKGASRKAFFGQGTRLTVV.

This rearrangement joins TRBV2 to TRBJ2-5, with a possible D match to TRBD1 (5 bases). The CDR3 covers 12 residues. CDR1 is SNHLY and CDR2 is FYNNEI in the germline V gene. The ends were cut back, 9 bases at V and 5 bases at J, with 13 bases in the middle. CDR3 protein: CASWVAGETQYF. The DNA for the CDR3 is TGTGCCAGTTGGGTGGCAGGGGAGACCCAGTACTTC.